This T cell receptor beta chain was found in a study of blood T cells in healthy people across ages. A second PCR, run for roughly 6 to 11 cycles, used a sample-barcoded 5' primer plus a J-beta primer mix. All cDNA molecules were each tagged by a template-switch adaptor with 12 random nucleotides. One entry per CDR3 protein, called by TCRdb with MiXCR from the 5' RACE reads. The sample consists of about 1,800,000 distinct CDR3 sequences, 28% of them appearing once. The CDR3 runs to 12 residues. Trimming took 7 bases from V and 10 from J, leaving 17 bases between them. Germline V lookup: CDR1 DFQATT, CDR2 SNEGSKA (reference sequence).

V and J are TRBV20-1 and TRBJ2-1; either TRBD1 or TRBD2 may fit D (5 bases each). This sequence was found in a woman in her twenties or thirties in good health. Sequencing input: blood. This CDR3 reads CSVDGREHEQFF. CDR3 bases: TGCAGTGTAGATGGCAGGGAGCACGAGCAGTTCTTC.